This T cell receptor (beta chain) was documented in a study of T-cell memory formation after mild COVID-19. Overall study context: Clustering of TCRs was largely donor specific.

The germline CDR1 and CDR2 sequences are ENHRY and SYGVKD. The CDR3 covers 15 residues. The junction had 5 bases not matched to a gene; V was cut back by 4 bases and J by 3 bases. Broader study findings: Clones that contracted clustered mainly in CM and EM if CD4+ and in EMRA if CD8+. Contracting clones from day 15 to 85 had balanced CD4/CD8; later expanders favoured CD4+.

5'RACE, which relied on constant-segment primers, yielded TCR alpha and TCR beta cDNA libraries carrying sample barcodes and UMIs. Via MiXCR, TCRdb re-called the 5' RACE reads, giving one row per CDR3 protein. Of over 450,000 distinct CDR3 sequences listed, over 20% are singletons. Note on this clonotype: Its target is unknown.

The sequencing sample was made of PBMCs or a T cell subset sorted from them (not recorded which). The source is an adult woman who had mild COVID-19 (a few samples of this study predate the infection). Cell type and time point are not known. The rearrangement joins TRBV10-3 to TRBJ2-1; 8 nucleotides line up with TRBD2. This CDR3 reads CAISAGGGIYNEQFF. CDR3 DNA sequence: TGTGCCATCAGTGCGGGAGGGGGAATCTACAATGAGCAGTTCTTC.